The TCR beta chain under discussion was sequenced for a study of T cells in Graves' hyperthyroidism and ophthalmopathy. Study overall: Peripheral blood was taken when the disease was first diagnosed, before any treatment began.

This clonotype was seen more than once but under ten times. Its cognate antigen is unknown. RNA transcripts gave rise to amplified TCR beta CDR3 regions. HTBI primers were employed in a first-round RT-PCR of the TCR CDR3. TCRdb fed the multiplex PCR reads into MiXCR, producing one record per CDR3 protein. The sample contains under 550,000 distinct CDR3 sequences, approximately 14% of which appear only once. The study's findings and limits: Separation of ophthalmopathy from stable hyperthyroidism was achieved by a 13 V-J model. In the blood, most expanded thyroid clonotypes above 0.001 appeared as well.

Reasons for excluding patients were uncontrolled infection, other autoimmune disease, pregnancy or lactation. The V and J ends lost 5 bases and 2 bases respectively, with 10 bases between them. Germline-derived CDR1 and CDR2 are LNHDA and SQIVND (reference sequence). This CDR3 spans 15 amino acids. The sample consisted of blood. This chain joins TRBV19 and TRBJ1-6, with a possible D match to TRBD1 (5 bases). The clonotype comes from a woman between 18 and 30 years old with Graves' hyperthyroidism. The CDR3 nucleotides are TGTGCCAGTAGTGCGCGAGGGGCCTATAATTCACCCCTCCACTTT. Amino acid sequence: CASSARGAYNSPLHF. The full variable domain, rest sourced from reference TRBV19 and TRBJ1-6, is DGGITQSPKYLFRKEGQNVTLSCEQNLNHDAMYWYRQDPGQGLRLIYYSQIVNDFQKGDIAEGYSVSREKKESFPLTVTSAQKNPTAFYLCASSARGAYNSPLHFGNGTRLTVT.